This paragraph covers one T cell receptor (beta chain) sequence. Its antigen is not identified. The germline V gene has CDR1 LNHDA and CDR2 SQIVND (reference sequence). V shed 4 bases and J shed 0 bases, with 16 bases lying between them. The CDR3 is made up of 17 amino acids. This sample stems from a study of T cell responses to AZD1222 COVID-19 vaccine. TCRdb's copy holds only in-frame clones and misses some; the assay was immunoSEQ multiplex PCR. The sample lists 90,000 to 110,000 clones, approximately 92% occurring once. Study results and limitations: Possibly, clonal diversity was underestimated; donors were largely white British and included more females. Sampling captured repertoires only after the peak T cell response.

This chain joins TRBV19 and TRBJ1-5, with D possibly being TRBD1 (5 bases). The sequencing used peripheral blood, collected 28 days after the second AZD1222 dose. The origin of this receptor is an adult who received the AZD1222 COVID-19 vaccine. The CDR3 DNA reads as TGTGCCAGTAGTAGACCCCGGGGCTCCTATAGCAATCAGCCCCAGCATTTT. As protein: CASSRPRGSYSNQPQHF.